One sample yielded the 8 T cell receptor beta chains listed below, sequenced in a study of cytomegalovirus exposure and HLA in healthy donors. 13 Jbeta primers and 60 Vbeta primers were used for the PCR. The protocol was immunoSEQ multiplex PCR, while the TCRdb copy is restricted to in-frame clones and leaves out a portion. The table records roughly 200,000 clones, approximately 80% of them present only once. The specimen was PBMCs. These receptors originate from a woman aged 45 to 65 in good health and CMV-seronegative.

This clone was picked up a small number of times. The V call is TRBV27, the J call TRBJ2-1; tentatively, D is TRBD2 (6 bases). CDR1 and CDR2 (germline): MNHEY, SMNVEV (reference sequence). The CDR3 is made up of 14 amino acids. The V gene lost 8 bases and the J gene lost 1 base, with 12 bases spanning the gap. The CDR3 loop is CASRISGSYNEQFF. The CDR3 nucleotides are TGTGCCAGCCGGATTAGCGGATCCTACAATGAGCAGTTCTTC.

This clone occurred once. The J gene is TRBJ1-1, the V gene TRBV28; D not resolved. Germline CDR1 is MDHEN and CDR2 is SYDVKM. CDR3 length: 14 amino acids. V was trimmed by 2 bases and J by 9 bases, leaving 16 bases between them. In nucleotides, the CDR3 is TGTGCCAGCAGTTTACCCCCCTTGGGTACTAAAGCTTTCTTT. As protein: CASSLPPLGTKAFF.

The J gene is TRBJ1-1, the V gene TRBV11-2, with D tentatively TRBD1 (6 bases). Germline V CDR1 and CDR2: SGHAT, FQNNGV. The germline V and J ends were trimmed by 4 bases and 4 bases, with 13 bases remaining between them. The CDR3 loop spans 14 amino acids. CDR3 sequence (DNA): TGTGCCAGCAGCTCCCCCCGGGGGGCCACTGAAGCTTTCTTT. Translated: CASSSPRGATEAFF.

The gene calls are TRBV30 and TRBJ2-5; D perhaps matches TRBD2 (6 bases). Trimming removed 2 bases from V and 4 bases from J, with 11 bases in between. This CDR3 is 13 amino acids long. The V gene's germline CDR1 is GTSNPN and CDR2 SVGIG (reference sequence). The DNA of the CDR3 is TGTGCCTGGAGTACGGGGGTTCCAGAGACCCAGTACTTC. Translation: CAWSTGVPETQYF. Full variable domain (outside the CDR3, taken from reference TRBV30 and TRBJ2-5): SQTIHQWPATLVQPVGSPLSLECTVEGTSNPNLYWYRQAAGRGLQLLFYSVGIGQISSEVPQNLSASRPQDRQFILSSKKLLLSDSGFYLCAWSTGVPETQYFGPGTRLLVL.

The chain uses TRBV5-1 and TRBJ1-1, with D perhaps matching TRBD1 (6 bases). V gave up 0 bases and J gave up 0 bases, with 9 bases separating them. The CDR3 consists of 15 residues. Germline V lookup: CDR1 SGHRS, CDR2 YFSETQ. The CDR3 DNA follows: TGCGCCAGCAGCTTGGGACAGGCCTTGAACACTGAAGCTTTCTTT. This codes for CASSLGQALNTEAFF.

The chain has TRBV10-3 and TRBJ2-2, with 16 bases that match TRBD2. With V trimmed by 7 bases and J by 7 bases, 6 bases remained unmatched. Germline CDR1 reads ENHRY; CDR2 reads SYGVKD. The CDR3 runs 16 residues. The CDR3 bases are TGTGCCATCACCGGGACTAGCGGGAGGGCCGACGGGGAGCTGTTTTTT. Translated: CAITGTSGRADGELFF.

This chain connects TRBV7-3 to TRBJ2-2; weak D call: TRBD2 (6 bases). Trimming removed 5 bases from V and 3 bases from J, with 10 bases in between. Germline lookup yields CDR1 SGHTA and CDR2 FQGTGA. The length of the CDR3 is 14 residues. The CDR3 DNA sequence: TGTGCCAGCAGCCTTAGCGGTTACACCGGGGAGCTGTTTTTT. This sequence encodes CASSLSGYTGELFF.

This chain uses TRBV2 with TRBJ1-2; D possibly corresponds to TRBD1 (5 bases). Germline CDR1 is SNHLY and CDR2 is FYNNEI. There are 14 residues in the CDR3. V lost 2 bases and J 7 bases, leaving 14 bases between the germline ends. The CDR3 loop is CASSELGRGGGYTF. The CDR3 DNA follows: TGTGCCAGCAGTGAACTCGGTAGGGGTGGTGGCTACACCTTC.